These 21 T cell receptor beta chains were sequenced from one sample in a study of cytomegalovirus exposure and HLA in healthy donors. This PCR relied on a set of 60 Vbeta primers and 13 Jbeta primers. Sequencing used immunoSEQ multiplex PCR; TCRdb keeps in-frame clones, though not all of them. This sample carries about 100,000 clones, with around 0.59% going to the ten biggest clones. The source material was PBMCs. The source of these receptors is a man aged 50-59 years in good health and CMV-seronegative.

The chain carries TRBV7-2 and TRBJ2-3; no clear D gene. CDR1 and CDR2 (germline): SGHTA, FQGNSA. CDR3 length equals 12 residues. V was clipped by 4 bases and J by 6 bases, with 8 bases between them. The CDR3 loop reads CASSWWSDTQYF. CDR3 in DNA: TGTGCCAGCAGCTGGTGGAGCGATACGCAGTATTTT.

V usage is TRBV19 and J usage is TRBJ2-7, with TRBD2 matching over 12 bases. The CDR3 consists of 14 residues. V gave up 3 bases and J gave up 6 bases; unmatched junction bases: 3. Germline V CDR1 and CDR2: LNHDA, SQIVND (reference sequence). The CDR3 coding sequence is TGTGCCAGTAGTATGACTAGCGGGAGATCCGAGCAGTACTTC. Protein sequence: CASSMTSGRSEQYF.

This chain links TRBV18 with TRBJ2-3, with TRBD1 identical over 8 bases. Germline CDR1 is KGHSH and CDR2 is LQKENI. The CDR3 sequence is 16 residues long. With 8 bases clipped from V and 2 bases from J, the junction kept 12 bases outside the gene matches. For the CDR3, the DNA is TGTGCCAGCGGCTCCGGGACAGGCTTTTCCACAGATACGCAGTATTTT. Translating gives CASGSGTGFSTDTQYF.

The chain carries TRBV2 and TRBJ1-2; 8 bases are a match to TRBD1. There are 12 residues in the CDR3. Trimming cost V 9 bases and J 7 bases; bases outside gene matches: 7. Germline V gene lookup returns CDR1 SNHLY and CDR2 FYNNEI. CDR3 sequence (DNA): TGTGCCAGGGGGCAGGGGGCTCGTGGCTACACCTTC. As protein: CARGQGARGYTF.

The rearrangement links TRBV30 to TRBJ2-7, with D perhaps matching TRBD1 (6 bases). This CDR3 contains 13 residues. Per germline, CDR1 GTSNPN and CDR2 SVGIG (reference sequence). Trimming stripped 2 bases from V and 6 bases from J, with 14 bases between. The CDR3 DNA sequence: TGTGCCTGGAGTACCGGGACACAGTCCGAGCAGTACTTC. Translated: CAWSTGTQSEQYF.

The rearrangement joins TRBV11-3 to TRBJ2-7; the D gene is possibly TRBD1 (6 bases). This CDR3 comprises 15 residues. V shed 3 bases and J shed 1 base, with 13 bases lying between them. CDR1 is SGHNT and CDR2 is YENEEA in the germline V gene. CDR3 protein: CASSFEGTSSYEQYF. In DNA, the CDR3 is TGTGCCAGCAGCTTTGAAGGGACATCGTCCTACGAGCAGTACTTC.

The chain employs TRBV4-3 and TRBJ2-3, with 7 positions matching TRBD2. The CDR3 sequence is 19 residues long. J gave up 1 base and V 4 bases, and 17 bases lay outside the gene matches. CDR1 is LGHNA, CDR2 YSLEER, per germline. This CDR3 reads CASSPRRSGGGWGTDTQYF. Written as DNA, the CDR3 is TGCGCCAGCAGCCCGCGCCGATCGGGAGGTGGGTGGGGCACAGATACGCAGTATTTT.

This sequence joins TRBV7-9 and TRBJ1-1, with 8 bases identical to TRBD1. V was clipped by 4 bases and J by 8 bases; unmatched bases: 15. The germline gives CDR1 SEHNR, CDR2 FQNEAQ (reference sequence). The CDR3 covers 16 residues. CDR3 loop: CASSSIGQGWVEEAFF. CDR3 sequence (DNA): TGTGCCAGCAGCTCGATAGGACAGGGTTGGGTAGAGGAAGCTTTCTTT. Full variable domain (remainder filled in from reference TRBV7-9 and TRBJ1-1): DTGVSQNPRHKITKRGQNVTFRCDPISEHNRLYWYRQTLGQGPEFLTYFQNEAQLEKSRLLSDRFSAERPKGSFSTLEIQRTEQGDSAMYLCASSSIGQGWVEEAFFGQGTRLTVV.

The chain carries TRBV9 and TRBJ2-7; 10 bases agree with TRBD1. V gave up 4 bases and J gave up 2 bases; unmatched junction bases: 6. The CDR3 length is 15 residues. Germline CDR1 is SGDLS and CDR2 is YYNGEE. The CDR3 nucleotides read TGTGCCAGCAGCACGCGACAGGGGGCCCCCTACGAGCAGTACTTC. This sequence encodes CASSTRQGAPYEQYF. Using reference TRBV9 and TRBJ2-7 for the parts outside the CDR3, the full variable domain is DSGVTQTPKHLITATGQRVTLRCSPRSGDLSVYWYQQSLDQGLQFLIQYYNGEERAKGNILERFSAQQFPDLHSELNLSSLELGDSALYFCASSTRQGAPYEQYFGPGTRLTVT.

The J gene is TRBJ1-2, the V gene TRBV25-1; TRBD1 aligns across 7 bases. Germline V gene sequence: CDR1 MGHDK, CDR2 SYGVNS. V dropped 4 bases and J dropped 4; count of bases not matched to a gene: 6. The CDR3 has 14 amino acids. CDR3 coding DNA: TGTGCCAGCAGTGCCCCTGGGACAGCCTATGGCTACACCTTC. This translates into CASSAPGTAYGYTF.

The chain employs TRBV9 and TRBJ2-7, with D perhaps matching TRBD1 (6 bases). The CDR3 is made up of 15 amino acids. Germline lookup yields CDR1 SGDLS and CDR2 YYNGEE. V was clipped by 4 bases and J by 7 bases, with 21 bases between them. The CDR3 DNA follows: TGTGCCAGCAGCCCCCGACAGGACCCCAAGTGGGAGCAGTACTTC. Translation: CASSPRQDPKWEQYF.

As to this clone: This sample also contains other DNA sequences that code for the same CDR3. This chain connects TRBV4-3 to TRBJ2-5, with D possibly matching TRBD2 (5 bases). CDR1 is LGHNA, CDR2 YSLEER, per germline. The CDR3 has 13 residues. V dropped 0 bases and J dropped 5 bases, with 7 bases sitting between them. CDR3 nucleotide sequence: TGCGCCAGCAGCCAAGATAGGAGGGAGACCCAGTACTTC. Encoded protein: CASSQDRRETQYF.

The chain joins TRBV19 to TRBJ1-1; maybe TRBD1 (6 bases). The CDR3 totals 13 residues. Germline-derived CDR1 and CDR2 are LNHDA and SQIVND (reference sequence). Between the trimmed V and J ends, which lost 3 bases and 4 bases, there was a span of 9 bases. CDR3 in amino acids: CASSMKQGTEAFF. The CDR3 DNA is TGTGCCAGTAGTATGAAACAGGGCACTGAAGCTTTCTTT. The whole variable domain, filled in from reference TRBV19 and TRBJ1-1, reads DGGITQSPKYLFRKEGQNVTLSCEQNLNHDAMYWYRQDPGQGLRLIYYSQIVNDFQKGDIAEGYSVSREKKESFPLTVTSAQKNPTAFYLCASSMKQGTEAFFGQGTRLTVV.

This chain links TRBV7-9 with TRBJ1-2; 7 nucleotides match TRBD1. Germline V gene sequence: CDR1 SEHNR, CDR2 FQNEAQ (reference sequence). Trimming at V came to 1 base and at J to 5 bases, leaving 4 bases not matched to a gene. This CDR3 spans 14 amino acids. The CDR3 nucleotides are TGTGCCAGCAGCTTAGTGGGACAGATATATGGCTACACCTTC. This translates into CASSLVGQIYGYTF.

The J gene is TRBJ2-5, the V gene TRBV9, with D possibly being TRBD2 (5 bases). Germline CDR1 and CDR2: SGDLS and YYNGEE. The V and J ends lost 4 bases and 1 base respectively, with 14 bases between them. The CDR3 has 15 residues. The CDR3 DNA is TGTGCCAGCAGCTTAGAAGGACTGGCCCAAGAGACCCAGTACTTC. Translating gives CASSLEGLAQETQYF.

The chain carries TRBV25-1 and TRBJ1-2; TRBD1 matches at 7 bases. Germline V gene lookup returns CDR1 MGHDK and CDR2 SYGVNS. The CDR3 loop spans 15 amino acids. J gave up 4 bases and V 4 bases, and 9 bases lay outside the gene matches. This CDR3 reads CASSGLDRQRYGYTF. DNA for the CDR3: TGTGCCAGCAGTGGACTGGACAGGCAGCGCTATGGCTACACCTTC.

The V call is TRBV18, the J call TRBJ1-1, with D unclear. CDR1 and CDR2 (germline): KGHSH, LQKENI. CDR3 length equals 12 residues. V was clipped by 3 bases and J by 5 bases, with 7 bases between them. The CDR3 loop reads CASSPSATEAFF. The DNA for the CDR3 is TGTGCCAGCTCACCCAGCGCTACTGAAGCTTTCTTT.

This chain joins TRBV19 and TRBJ2-7; 12 bases agree with TRBD1. The CDR3 length is 14 residues. CDR1 is LNHDA, CDR2 SQIVND, per germline (reference sequence). Trimming took 5 bases from V and 4 from J; bases not matched to a gene: 3. The CDR3 sequence is CASSWGQGAYEQYF. The CDR3 bases are TGTGCCAGTAGTTGGGGACAGGGGGCTTACGAGCAGTACTTC.

The rearrangement links TRBV10-3 to TRBJ2-1; 7 bases align to TRBD2. The trim removed 3 bases at V and 15 bases at J, leaving 8 bases unmatched. This CDR3 is 12 amino acids long. CDR1 is ENHRY and CDR2 is SYGVKD in the germline V gene. This chain's CDR3 is CAISDRTSQPFF. The CDR3 nucleotides read TGTGCCATCAGTGATCGGACTAGTCAGCCGTTCTTC.

The J gene is TRBJ2-7, the V gene TRBV7-2, with D hard to call. The CDR3 is 14 amino acids. Per the germline V gene, CDR1 is SGHTA and CDR2 is FQGNSA. Trimming took 0 bases from V and 0 from J, leaving 6 bases between them. This chain's CDR3 is CASSLAAPSYEQYF. The CDR3 nucleotides are TGTGCCAGCAGCTTAGCGGCCCCCTCCTACGAGCAGTACTTC.

The chain combines TRBV9 with TRBJ2-1; no firm D call. The CDR3 extends over 14 amino acids. CDR1 is SGDLS, CDR2 YYNGEE, per germline. The germline V and J ends were trimmed by 0 bases and 2 bases, with 6 bases remaining between them. This CDR3 reads CASSVATPYNEQFF. The CDR3 DNA follows: TGTGCCAGCAGCGTAGCAACTCCCTACAATGAGCAGTTCTTC.